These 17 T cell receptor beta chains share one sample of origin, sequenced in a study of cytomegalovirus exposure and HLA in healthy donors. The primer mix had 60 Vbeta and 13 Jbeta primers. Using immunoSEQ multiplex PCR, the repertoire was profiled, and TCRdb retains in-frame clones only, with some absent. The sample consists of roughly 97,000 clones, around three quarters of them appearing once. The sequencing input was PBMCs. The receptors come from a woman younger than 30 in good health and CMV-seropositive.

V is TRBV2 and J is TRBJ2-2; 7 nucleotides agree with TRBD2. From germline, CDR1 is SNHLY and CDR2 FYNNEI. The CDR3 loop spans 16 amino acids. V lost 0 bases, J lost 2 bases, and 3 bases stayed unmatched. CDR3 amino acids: CASSEAGTINTGELFF. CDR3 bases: TGTGCCAGCAGTGAAGCCGGGACTATCAACACCGGGGAGCTGTTTTTT.

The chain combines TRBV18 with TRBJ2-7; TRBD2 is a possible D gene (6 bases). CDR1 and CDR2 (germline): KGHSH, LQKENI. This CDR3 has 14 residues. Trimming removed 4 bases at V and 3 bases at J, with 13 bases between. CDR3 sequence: CASSQLAGNYEQYF. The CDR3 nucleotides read TGTGCCAGCTCACAACTCGCGGGAAACTACGAGCAGTACTTC.

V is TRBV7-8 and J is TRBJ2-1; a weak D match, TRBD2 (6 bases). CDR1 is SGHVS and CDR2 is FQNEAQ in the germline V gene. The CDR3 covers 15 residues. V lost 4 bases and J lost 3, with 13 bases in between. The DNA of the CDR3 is TGTGCCAGCAGCTCAATCCAGGGACTCTACAATGAGCAGTTCTTC. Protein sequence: CASSSIQGLYNEQFF.

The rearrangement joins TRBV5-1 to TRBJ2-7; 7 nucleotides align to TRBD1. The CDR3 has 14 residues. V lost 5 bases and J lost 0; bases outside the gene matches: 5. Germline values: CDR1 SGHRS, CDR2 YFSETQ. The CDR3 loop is CASRMGQSSYEQYF. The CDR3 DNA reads TGCGCCAGCAGAATGGGACAGAGCTCCTACGAGCAGTACTTC.

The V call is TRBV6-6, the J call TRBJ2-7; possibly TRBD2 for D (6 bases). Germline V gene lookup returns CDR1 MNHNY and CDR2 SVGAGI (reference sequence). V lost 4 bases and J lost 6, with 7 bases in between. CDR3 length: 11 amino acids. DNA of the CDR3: TGTGCCAGCAGTTGGGGAGGCGAGCAGTACTTC. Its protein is CASSWGGEQYF.

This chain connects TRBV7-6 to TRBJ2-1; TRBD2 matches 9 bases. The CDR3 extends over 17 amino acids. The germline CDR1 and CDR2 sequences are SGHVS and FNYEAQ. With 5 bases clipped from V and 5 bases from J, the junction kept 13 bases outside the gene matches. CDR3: CASSPDRGREGHNEQFF. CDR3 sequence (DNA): TGTGCCAGCAGCCCGGATAGAGGGCGGGAGGGCCACAATGAGCAGTTCTTC. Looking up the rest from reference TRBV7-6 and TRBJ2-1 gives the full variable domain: GAGVSQSPRYKVTKRGQDVALRCDPISGHVSLYWYRQALGQGPEFLTYFNYEAQQDKSGLPNDRFSAERPEGSISTLTIQRTEQRDSAMYRCASSPDRGREGHNEQFFGPGTRLTVL.

In DNA, the CDR3 is TGCGCCAGCAGCGGGGGGATTTACCAAGAGACCCAGTACTTC. Amino acid sequence: CASSGGIYQETQYF. The V call is TRBV5-1, the J call TRBJ2-5; tentatively, D is TRBD2 (6 bases). CDR1 is SGHRS, CDR2 YFSETQ, per germline. V was clipped by 4 bases and J by 0 bases, with 10 bases between them. This CDR3 is 14 amino acids long.

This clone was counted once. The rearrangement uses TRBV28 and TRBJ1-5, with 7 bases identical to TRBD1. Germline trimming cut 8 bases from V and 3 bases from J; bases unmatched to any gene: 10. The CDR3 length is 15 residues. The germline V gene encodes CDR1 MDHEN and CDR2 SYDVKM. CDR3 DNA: TGTGCCAGCGGAAACCGACAGGGAAACAATCAGCCCCAGCATTTT. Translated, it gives CASGNRQGNNQPQHF. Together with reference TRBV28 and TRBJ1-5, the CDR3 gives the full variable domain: DVKVTQSSRYLVKRTGEKVFLECVQDMDHENMFWYRQDPGLGLRLIYFSYDVKMKEKGDIPEGYSVSREKKERFSLILESASTNQTSMYLCASGNRQGNNQPQHFGDGTRLSIL.

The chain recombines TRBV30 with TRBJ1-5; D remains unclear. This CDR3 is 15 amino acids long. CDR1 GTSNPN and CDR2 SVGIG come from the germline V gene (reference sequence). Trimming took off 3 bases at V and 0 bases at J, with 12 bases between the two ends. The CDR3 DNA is TGTGCCTGGAGCCTCTCCGGGAATAGCAATCAGCCCCAGCATTTT. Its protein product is CAWSLSGNSNQPQHF. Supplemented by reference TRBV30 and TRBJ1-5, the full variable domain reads SQTIHQWPATLVQPVGSPLSLECTVEGTSNPNLYWYRQAAGRGLQLLFYSVGIGQISSEVPQNLSASRPQDRQFILSSKKLLLSDSGFYLCAWSLSGNSNQPQHFGDGTRLSIL.

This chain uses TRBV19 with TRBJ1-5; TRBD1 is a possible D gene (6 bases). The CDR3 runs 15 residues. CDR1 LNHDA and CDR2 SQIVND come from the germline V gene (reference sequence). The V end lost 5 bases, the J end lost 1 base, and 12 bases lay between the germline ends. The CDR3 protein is CASSPGGQSNQPQHF. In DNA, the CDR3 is TGTGCCAGTAGTCCCGGAGGACAGAGCAATCAGCCCCAGCATTTT.

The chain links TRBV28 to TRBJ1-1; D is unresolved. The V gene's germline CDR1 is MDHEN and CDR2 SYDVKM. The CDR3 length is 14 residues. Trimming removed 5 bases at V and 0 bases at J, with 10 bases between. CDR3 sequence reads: CASSMAKLNTEAFF. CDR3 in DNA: TGTGCCAGCAGTATGGCAAAACTGAACACTGAAGCTTTCTTT.

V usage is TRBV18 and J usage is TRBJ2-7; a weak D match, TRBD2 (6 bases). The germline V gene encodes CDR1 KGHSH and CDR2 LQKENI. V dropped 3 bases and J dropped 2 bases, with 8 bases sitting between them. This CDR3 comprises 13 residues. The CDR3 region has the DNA TGTGCCAGCTCACCCGGGACTCCCTACGAGCAGTACTTC. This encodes CASSPGTPYEQYF.

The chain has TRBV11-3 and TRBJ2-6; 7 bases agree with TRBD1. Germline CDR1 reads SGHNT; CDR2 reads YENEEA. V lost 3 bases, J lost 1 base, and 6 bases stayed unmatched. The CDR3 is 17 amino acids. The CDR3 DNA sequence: TGTGCCAGCAGCTTGGACAGGATTTGGTCTGGGGCCAACGTCCTGACTTTC. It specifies CASSLDRIWSGANVLTF.

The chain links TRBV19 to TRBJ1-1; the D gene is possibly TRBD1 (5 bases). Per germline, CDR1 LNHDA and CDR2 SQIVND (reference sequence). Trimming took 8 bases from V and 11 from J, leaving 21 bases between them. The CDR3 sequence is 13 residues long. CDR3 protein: CASASGGGWVAFF. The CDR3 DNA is TGTGCCAGTGCCTCAGGCGGGGGTTGGGTGGCTTTCTTT.

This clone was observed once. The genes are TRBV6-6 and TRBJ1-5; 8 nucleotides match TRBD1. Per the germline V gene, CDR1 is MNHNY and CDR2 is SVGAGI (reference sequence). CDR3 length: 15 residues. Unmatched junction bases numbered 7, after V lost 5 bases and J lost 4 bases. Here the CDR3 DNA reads TGTGCCAGCAGTCCTGGACAGGGCCGAAATCAGCCCCAGCATTTT. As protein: CASSPGQGRNQPQHF.

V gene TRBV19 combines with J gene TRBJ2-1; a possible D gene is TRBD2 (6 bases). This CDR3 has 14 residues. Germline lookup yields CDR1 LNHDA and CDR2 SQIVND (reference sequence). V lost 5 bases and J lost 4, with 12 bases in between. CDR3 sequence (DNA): TGTGCCAGTAGTTACGGACTATCGTACAATGAGCAGTTCTTC. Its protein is CASSYGLSYNEQFF.

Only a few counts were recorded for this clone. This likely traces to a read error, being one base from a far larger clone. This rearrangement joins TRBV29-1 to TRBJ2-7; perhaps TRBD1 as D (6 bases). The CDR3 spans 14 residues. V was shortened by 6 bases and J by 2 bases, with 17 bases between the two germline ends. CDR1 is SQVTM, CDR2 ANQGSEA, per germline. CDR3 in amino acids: CSVARHREPYEQYF. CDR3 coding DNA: TGCAGCGTGGCCCGGCACAGGGAGCCCTACGAGCAGTACTTC.